This is a list of T cell receptor beta chains from one sample in a study of T cell repertoires in cytomegalovirus infection. TCRdb itself ran the reads through MiXCR, one entry per CDR3 protein. The sample gives approximately 730,000 distinct CDR3 sequences, around 29% of which show up once; around 13% is in the top ten. Their antigen targets remain unknown. Sequenced here: cultured CD8+ T cells from PBMCs, sampled from culture after CMV antigen stimulation. The receptors stem from a human donor in good health (CMV status not recorded). Some clones in this sample may be carry-over from other donors' samples. Both conserved end residues are part of each CDR3. The D gene is left open where the match is weak. Clone size appears in some rows only: once, few, many, or a class for an expanded clone.

J	D	size	V	CDR3	DNA
TRBJ1-5	TRBD1	few	TRBV7-6	CASSFGQGWNQPQHF	TGTGCCAGCAGCTTCGGACAGGGGTGGAATCAGCCCCAGCATTTT
TRBJ2-1	TRBD2	once	TRBV7-4	CASSSPTRGGNEQFF	TGTGCCAGCAGCTCACCGACGCGGGGGGGGAATGAGCAGTTCTTC
TRBJ2-1	NA	NA	TRBV7-6	CASSLWGSSYNEQFF	TGTGCCAGCAGTTTATGGGGGAGCTCCTACAATGAGCAGTTCTTC
TRBJ2-6	TRBD2	few	TRBV4-1	CASSPQDLLAGTPGANVLTF	TGCGCCAGCAGCCCCCAGGACCTACTAGCGGGGACCCCTGGGGCCAACGTCCTGACTTTC
TRBJ1-1	TRBD1	few	TRBV4-1	CASSQGSQGGTEAFF	TGCGCCAGCAGCCAAGGCAGCCAGGGGGGAACTGAAGCTTTCTTT
TRBJ2-4	NA	few	TRBV6-1	CASSERADIAKNIQYF	TGTGCCAGCAGTGAACGGGCGGATATAGCCAAAAACATTCAGTACTTC
TRBJ1-2	TRBD1	few	TRBV5-1	CASSHRDRGPRYGYTF	TGCGCCAGCAGCCACAGGGACAGGGGCCCCCGCTATGGCTACACCTTC
TRBJ2-3	TRBD2	NA	TRBV5-1	CASSFRTSRTDTQYF	TGCGCCAGCAGCTTCAGGACTAGCCGGACAGATACGCAGTATTTT
TRBJ2-7	TRBD2	NA	TRBV7-6	CASSSSLAGGLNEQYF	TGTGCCAGCAGCTCTTCACTAGCGGGGGGGCTCAACGAGCAGTACTTC
TRBJ1-5	TRBD1	NA	TRBV6-1	CASSDRTGAYSNQPQHF	TGTGCCAGCAGTGATCGGACAGGGGCGTATAGCAATCAGCCCCAGCATTTT
TRBJ2-7	NA	few	TRBV7-2	CASSLLSGEQYF	TGTGCCAGCAGCTTGCTGAGCGGTGAGCAGTACTTC
TRBJ2-4	NA	few	TRBV20-1	CSARSGGVQYF	TGCAGTGCTAGATCCGGGGGAGTTCAGTACTTC
TRBJ2-7	NA	NA	TRBV5-3	CASSLAPEPEQYF	TGTGCCAGCAGCTTGGCTCCAGAACCTGAGCAGTACTTC
TRBJ1-6	NA	NA	TRBV28	CASSFNSLRMLPLHF	TGTGCCAGCAGTTTCAACAGTCTGCGGATGTTGCCCCTCCACTTT
TRBJ1-1	NA	many	TRBV7-9	CASSSGLLEAFF	TGTGCCAGCAGCTCTGGGCTACTTGAAGCTTTCTTT
TRBJ2-1	NA	NA	TRBV3-1	CASSQVPAGYYNEQFF	TGTGCCAGCAGCCAAGTGCCAGCGGGTTACTACAATGAGCAGTTCTTC
TRBJ1-5	NA	NA	TRBV4-2	CASSQFLSPGQPQHF	TGTGCCAGCAGCCAATTTCTTAGCCCCGGTCAGCCCCAGCATTTT
TRBJ2-3	NA	NA	TRBV7-2	CASSTGPGRTQYF	TGTGCCAGCAGCACAGGCCCGGGACGCACGCAGTATTTT
TRBJ1-2	TRBD1	NA	TRBV29-1	CSVEDLTGDYGYTF	TGCAGCGTTGAAGATCTTACAGGGGACTATGGCTACACCTTC
TRBJ2-1	TRBD2	few	TRBV4-1	CASSQDRLAEYNEQFF	TGCGCCAGCAGCCAAGATCGGCTAGCGGAGTACAATGAGCAGTTCTTC
TRBJ2-1	TRBD2	many	TRBV28	CASSFPSGGAMSGYNEQFF	TGTGCCAGCAGTTTCCCTAGCGGGGGGGCCATGTCTGGCTACAATGAGCAGTTCTTC
TRBJ1-4	NA	few	TRBV19	CASSPYAGPTNEKLFF	TGTGCCAGTAGTCCCTACGCCGGGCCAACTAATGAAAAACTGTTTTTT
TRBJ2-5	NA	few	TRBV6-2/TRBV6-3	CASSYLGGRETQYF	TGTGCCAGCAGTTACCTCGGGGGTCGAGAGACCCAGTACTTC
TRBJ1-2	NA	many	TRBV27	CASSLSTGNYGYTF	TGTGCCAGCAGTTTAAGTACGGGGAACTATGGCTACACCTTC
TRBJ2-1	NA	NA	TRBV27	CASSSSQGLYNEQFF	TGTGCCAGCAGTTCTTCACAGGGCCTCTACAATGAGCAGTTCTTC
TRBJ2-7	TRBD2	few	TRBV7-6	CASSYGTSGGGEQYF	TGTGCCAGCAGCTACGGGACTAGCGGGGGTGGCGAGCAGTACTTC